This T cell receptor (beta chain) was profiled in a study of blood T cells in healthy people across ages. Study results and caveats: While age rose, TCR beta diversity per million T cells dropped in a roughly linear way. Estimated diversity, derived from one million T cells, was regarded as an underestimate.

Comment on this clonotype: The antigen is undetermined.

The germline V gene encodes CDR1 LNHNV and CDR2 YYDKDF (reference sequence). V was shortened by 1 base and J by 0 bases, with 10 bases between the two germline ends. This CDR3 contains 16 residues. It was with a sample-barcoded 5' primer and a J-beta primer mix that a second PCR of about 6 to 12 cycles was run. TCRdb reprocessed the 5' RACE reads via MiXCR and lists one record per CDR3 protein. This sample carries about 1.8 million distinct CDR3 sequences, roughly 52% of them seen once, and the ten largest clones take over 2%. The TCR sequence derives from a woman in her forties in good health. The chain links TRBV15 to TRBJ2-1; D remains unclear. Material: blood. CDR3 nucleotides: TGTGCCACCAGCAGAGGACGGGCAAGCTCCTACAATGAGCAGTTCTTC. This translates into CATSRGRASSYNEQFF.